This T cell receptor (beta chain) was recovered during a study of T cells in Graves' hyperthyroidism and ophthalmopathy. Findings of the study overall: Most thyroid clonotypes expanded above 0.001 appeared in blood too.

V dropped 3 bases and J dropped 0 bases, with 21 bases sitting between them. The CDR3 loop spans 19 amino acids. Germline values: CDR1 MDHEN, CDR2 SYDVKM. The table lists this clonotype with many counts. Its target is not known. RNA transcripts gave rise to amplified TCR beta CDR3 regions. During a first-round RT-PCR of the TCR CDR3, the HTBI primer set was used. TCRdb called the multiplex PCR reads again in MiXCR, with one record for every CDR3 protein. Of hundreds of thousands of distinct CDR3 sequences in the sample, about 15% were seen once. With a duration under 2 months, the hyperthyroidism was newly diagnosed in patients aged 18 to 65. Blood was drawn at first hyperthyroidism diagnosis, before any ophthalmopathy symptoms.

V gene TRBV28 combines with J gene TRBJ2-1; D is perhaps TRBD1 or TRBD2 (7 bases each). The source is a woman in her twenties or thirties with Graves' hyperthyroidism that later progressed to Graves' ophthalmopathy. The material sequenced was blood. In nucleotides, the CDR3 is TGTGCCAGCAGTTTCACAGACAGGGACCCTAGCGGCTCCTACAATGAGCAGTTCTTC. It encodes CASSFTDRDPSGSYNEQFF.